Below, one TCR beta chain is given with its context. TCRdb recomputed calls from the RT-PCR reads with MiXCR, one row per CDR3 protein. The sample shows about 680,000 distinct CDR3 sequences, over 12% of them seen only once. The V end was cut by 3 bases, the J end by 0 bases, with 8 bases between. Germline assignment: CDR1 DFQATT and CDR2 SNEGSKA (reference sequence). This CDR3 contains 13 residues. Sequences were obtained from memory CD4+ T cells from blood. The source of this sequence is a female donor in good health, serving as a healthy control. The chain couples TRBV20-1 to TRBJ1-2; D not certain. In DNA form, the CDR3 reads TGCAGTGCTAGGGTCGCTACTAACTATGGCTACACCTTC. It encodes CSARVATNYGYTF.